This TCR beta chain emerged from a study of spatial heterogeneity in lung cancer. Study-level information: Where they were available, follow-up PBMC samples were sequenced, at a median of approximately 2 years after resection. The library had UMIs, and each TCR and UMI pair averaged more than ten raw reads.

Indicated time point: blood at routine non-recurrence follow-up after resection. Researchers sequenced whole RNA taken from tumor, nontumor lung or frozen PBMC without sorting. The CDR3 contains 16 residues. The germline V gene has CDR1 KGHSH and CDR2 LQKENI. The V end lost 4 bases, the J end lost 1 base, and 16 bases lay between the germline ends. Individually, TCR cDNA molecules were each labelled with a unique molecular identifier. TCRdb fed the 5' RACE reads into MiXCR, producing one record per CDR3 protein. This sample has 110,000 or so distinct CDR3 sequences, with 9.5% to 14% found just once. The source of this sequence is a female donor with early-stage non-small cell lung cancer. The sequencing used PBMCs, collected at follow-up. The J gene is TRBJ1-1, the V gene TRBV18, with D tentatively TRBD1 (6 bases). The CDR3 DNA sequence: TGTGCCAGCTCACGCAAAACCGGGACACCGAACACTGAAGCTTTCTTT. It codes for CASSRKTGTPNTEAFF.